These 11 T cell receptor beta chains originate from one sample sequenced in a study of cytomegalovirus exposure and HLA in healthy donors. The table came from immunoSEQ multiplex PCR; TCRdb's copy has only in-frame clones and leaves some out. Of about 190,000 clones listed, approximately 85% are singletons. Sequencing was done on a sample of PBMCs. The receptors were gathered from a woman under 30 in good health and CMV-seronegative.

The chain uses TRBV19 and TRBJ2-1; tentatively, D is TRBD1 (5 bases). Germline loops: CDR1 LNHDA, CDR2 SQIVND (reference sequence). This CDR3 spans 15 amino acids. Between the trimmed V and J ends, which lost 2 bases and 9 bases, there was a span of 17 bases. The CDR3 loop reads CASSISRQGLGEQFF. In DNA form, the CDR3 reads TGTGCCAGTAGTATAAGTCGGCAGGGCTTGGGTGAGCAGTTCTTC.

The chain links TRBV15 to TRBJ1-5; TRBD1 aligns across 7 bases. Germline loops: CDR1 LNHNV, CDR2 YYDKDF (reference sequence). J gave up 0 bases and V 3 bases, and 2 bases lay outside the gene matches. CDR3 length: 15 amino acids. CDR3 DNA sequence: TGTGCCACCAGCAGGACAGGGTATAGCAATCAGCCCCAGCATTTT. It is translated as CATSRTGYSNQPQHF.

This chain connects TRBV10-3 to TRBJ2-7, with D perhaps matching TRBD1 (6 bases). The germline V gene encodes CDR1 ENHRY and CDR2 SYGVKD. V lost 1 base and J 3 bases, leaving 10 bases between the germline ends. The CDR3 runs 14 residues. CDR3 amino acids: CAISEYRQDYEQYF. The CDR3 coding sequence is TGTGCCATCAGTGAGTACAGACAGGACTACGAGCAGTACTTC.

This chain uses TRBV29-1 with TRBJ1-1; 8 nucleotides match TRBD1. Per germline, CDR1 SQVTM and CDR2 ANQGSEA. The CDR3 has 13 residues. The J segment lost 2 bases and the V segment lost 7 bases, leaving 6 bases of the junction unmatched. The CDR3 loop reads CSGVQGGNTEAFF. The CDR3 DNA is TGCAGCGGCGTACAGGGGGGTAACACTGAAGCTTTCTTT.

This sequence joins TRBV7-2 and TRBJ2-3; D not certain. This CDR3 is built from 15 residues. The V end lost 3 bases, the J end lost 3 bases, and 13 bases lay between the germline ends. Germline assignment: CDR1 SGHTA and CDR2 FQGNSA. CDR3 DNA sequence: TGTGCCAGCAGCTTCCAAACCCCTACTACAGATACGCAGTATTTT. Amino acid sequence: CASSFQTPTTDTQYF.

The chain employs TRBV2 and TRBJ1-1; TRBD1 agrees at 9 bases. The CDR3 is 17 residues long. Per germline, CDR1 SNHLY and CDR2 FYNNEI. The V gene end was trimmed by 1 base and the J gene end by 6 bases; junction bases not matched to a gene: 12. The CDR3 sequence: CASSEVQGASLWAEAFF. The CDR3 bases are TGTGCCAGCAGTGAAGTACAGGGGGCGTCGTTGTGGGCTGAAGCTTTCTTT.

The chain couples TRBV7-7 to TRBJ2-1, with D possibly TRBD2 on 5 matching bases. Trimming removed 0 bases at V and 2 bases at J, with 8 bases between. This CDR3 contains 15 residues. The germline CDR1 and CDR2 sequences are SSHAT and FNYEAQ (reference sequence). CDR3 nucleotides: TGTGCCAGCAGCTTAGCGGAGGCGACCTACAATGAGCAGTTCTTC. Amino acid sequence: CASSLAEATYNEQFF.

V gene TRBV30 combines with J gene TRBJ1-3, with D possibly matching TRBD1 (5 bases). The V gene's germline CDR1 is GTSNPN and CDR2 SVGIG (reference sequence). The CDR3 length is 16 residues. With 0 bases removed from V and 3 bases from J, the gap between germline ends came to 15 bases. As DNA, the CDR3 is TGTGCCTGGAGTGTACTCGGGAGGGGTGGTGGAAACACCATATATTTT. This codes for CAWSVLGRGGGNTIYF.

The chain combines TRBV19 with TRBJ1-2; 7 positions agree with TRBD1. CDR1 and CDR2 (germline): LNHDA, SQIVND (reference sequence). The CDR3 is made up of 15 amino acids. J gave up 4 bases and V 7 bases, and 12 bases lay outside the gene matches. CDR3 region: CASTPQGRGIYGYTF. The DNA for the CDR3 is TGTGCCAGTACCCCACAGGGCAGGGGGATCTATGGCTACACCTTC.

The genes are TRBV29-1 and TRBJ1-2; 9 bases map to TRBD1. Germline CDR1 and CDR2: SQVTM and ANQGSEA. The CDR3 length is 15 residues. V trimming: 3 bases; J trimming: 6 bases; junction bases outside the gene matches: 11. The CDR3 bases are TGCAGCGTTGAGGATACCGGGACAGGGTGGGATGGCTACACCTTC. This translates into CSVEDTGTGWDGYTF. The full variable domain, rest sourced from reference TRBV29-1 and TRBJ1-2, is SAVISQKPSRDICQRGTSLTIQCQVDSQVTMMFWYRQQPGQSLTLIATANQGSEATYESGFVIDKFPISRPNLTFSTLTVSNMSPEDSSIYLCSVEDTGTGWDGYTFGSGTRLTVV.

This clone was counted a single time. The chain is built from TRBV9 and TRBJ1-3; tentatively, D is TRBD1 (6 bases). Germline V CDR1 and CDR2: SGDLS, YYNGEE. The CDR3 is 16 residues long. V lost 4 bases to trimming and J lost 0 bases, with 14 bases between them. Written as DNA, the CDR3 is TGTGCCAGCAGCATCACCCAGGGGAGCTCTGGAAACACCATATATTTT. It encodes CASSITQGSSGNTIYF.